A single T cell receptor beta chain is shown here with its context. The antigen is undetermined. V was clipped by 5 bases and J by 5 bases; unmatched bases: 7. Looked up from germline, CDR1 is GTSNPN and CDR2 is SVGIG (reference sequence). The CDR3 is 13 residues long. The sample comes from a study of chemoradiotherapy in HPV16-positive cancers. Study conclusions and caveats: During treatment, candidate HPV-specific clones and E7-related motifs expanded in tumor.

Assay used: immunoSEQ multiplex PCR; TCRdb lists only in-frame clones, some missing. Among approximately 32,000 clones, around 80% were seen once, and the ten largest hold 3% to 4.5%. This sequence originates from a human donor with HPV-associated anogenital cancer. The rearrangement joins TRBV30 to TRBJ2-5; TRBD2 matches 8 bases. This specimen was blood, taken from a patient who underwent chemoradiotherapy. The DNA of the CDR3 is TGTGCCTGGGGTAGCGGGGTTAGCGAGACCCAGTACTTC. Its translation: CAWGSGVSETQYF.